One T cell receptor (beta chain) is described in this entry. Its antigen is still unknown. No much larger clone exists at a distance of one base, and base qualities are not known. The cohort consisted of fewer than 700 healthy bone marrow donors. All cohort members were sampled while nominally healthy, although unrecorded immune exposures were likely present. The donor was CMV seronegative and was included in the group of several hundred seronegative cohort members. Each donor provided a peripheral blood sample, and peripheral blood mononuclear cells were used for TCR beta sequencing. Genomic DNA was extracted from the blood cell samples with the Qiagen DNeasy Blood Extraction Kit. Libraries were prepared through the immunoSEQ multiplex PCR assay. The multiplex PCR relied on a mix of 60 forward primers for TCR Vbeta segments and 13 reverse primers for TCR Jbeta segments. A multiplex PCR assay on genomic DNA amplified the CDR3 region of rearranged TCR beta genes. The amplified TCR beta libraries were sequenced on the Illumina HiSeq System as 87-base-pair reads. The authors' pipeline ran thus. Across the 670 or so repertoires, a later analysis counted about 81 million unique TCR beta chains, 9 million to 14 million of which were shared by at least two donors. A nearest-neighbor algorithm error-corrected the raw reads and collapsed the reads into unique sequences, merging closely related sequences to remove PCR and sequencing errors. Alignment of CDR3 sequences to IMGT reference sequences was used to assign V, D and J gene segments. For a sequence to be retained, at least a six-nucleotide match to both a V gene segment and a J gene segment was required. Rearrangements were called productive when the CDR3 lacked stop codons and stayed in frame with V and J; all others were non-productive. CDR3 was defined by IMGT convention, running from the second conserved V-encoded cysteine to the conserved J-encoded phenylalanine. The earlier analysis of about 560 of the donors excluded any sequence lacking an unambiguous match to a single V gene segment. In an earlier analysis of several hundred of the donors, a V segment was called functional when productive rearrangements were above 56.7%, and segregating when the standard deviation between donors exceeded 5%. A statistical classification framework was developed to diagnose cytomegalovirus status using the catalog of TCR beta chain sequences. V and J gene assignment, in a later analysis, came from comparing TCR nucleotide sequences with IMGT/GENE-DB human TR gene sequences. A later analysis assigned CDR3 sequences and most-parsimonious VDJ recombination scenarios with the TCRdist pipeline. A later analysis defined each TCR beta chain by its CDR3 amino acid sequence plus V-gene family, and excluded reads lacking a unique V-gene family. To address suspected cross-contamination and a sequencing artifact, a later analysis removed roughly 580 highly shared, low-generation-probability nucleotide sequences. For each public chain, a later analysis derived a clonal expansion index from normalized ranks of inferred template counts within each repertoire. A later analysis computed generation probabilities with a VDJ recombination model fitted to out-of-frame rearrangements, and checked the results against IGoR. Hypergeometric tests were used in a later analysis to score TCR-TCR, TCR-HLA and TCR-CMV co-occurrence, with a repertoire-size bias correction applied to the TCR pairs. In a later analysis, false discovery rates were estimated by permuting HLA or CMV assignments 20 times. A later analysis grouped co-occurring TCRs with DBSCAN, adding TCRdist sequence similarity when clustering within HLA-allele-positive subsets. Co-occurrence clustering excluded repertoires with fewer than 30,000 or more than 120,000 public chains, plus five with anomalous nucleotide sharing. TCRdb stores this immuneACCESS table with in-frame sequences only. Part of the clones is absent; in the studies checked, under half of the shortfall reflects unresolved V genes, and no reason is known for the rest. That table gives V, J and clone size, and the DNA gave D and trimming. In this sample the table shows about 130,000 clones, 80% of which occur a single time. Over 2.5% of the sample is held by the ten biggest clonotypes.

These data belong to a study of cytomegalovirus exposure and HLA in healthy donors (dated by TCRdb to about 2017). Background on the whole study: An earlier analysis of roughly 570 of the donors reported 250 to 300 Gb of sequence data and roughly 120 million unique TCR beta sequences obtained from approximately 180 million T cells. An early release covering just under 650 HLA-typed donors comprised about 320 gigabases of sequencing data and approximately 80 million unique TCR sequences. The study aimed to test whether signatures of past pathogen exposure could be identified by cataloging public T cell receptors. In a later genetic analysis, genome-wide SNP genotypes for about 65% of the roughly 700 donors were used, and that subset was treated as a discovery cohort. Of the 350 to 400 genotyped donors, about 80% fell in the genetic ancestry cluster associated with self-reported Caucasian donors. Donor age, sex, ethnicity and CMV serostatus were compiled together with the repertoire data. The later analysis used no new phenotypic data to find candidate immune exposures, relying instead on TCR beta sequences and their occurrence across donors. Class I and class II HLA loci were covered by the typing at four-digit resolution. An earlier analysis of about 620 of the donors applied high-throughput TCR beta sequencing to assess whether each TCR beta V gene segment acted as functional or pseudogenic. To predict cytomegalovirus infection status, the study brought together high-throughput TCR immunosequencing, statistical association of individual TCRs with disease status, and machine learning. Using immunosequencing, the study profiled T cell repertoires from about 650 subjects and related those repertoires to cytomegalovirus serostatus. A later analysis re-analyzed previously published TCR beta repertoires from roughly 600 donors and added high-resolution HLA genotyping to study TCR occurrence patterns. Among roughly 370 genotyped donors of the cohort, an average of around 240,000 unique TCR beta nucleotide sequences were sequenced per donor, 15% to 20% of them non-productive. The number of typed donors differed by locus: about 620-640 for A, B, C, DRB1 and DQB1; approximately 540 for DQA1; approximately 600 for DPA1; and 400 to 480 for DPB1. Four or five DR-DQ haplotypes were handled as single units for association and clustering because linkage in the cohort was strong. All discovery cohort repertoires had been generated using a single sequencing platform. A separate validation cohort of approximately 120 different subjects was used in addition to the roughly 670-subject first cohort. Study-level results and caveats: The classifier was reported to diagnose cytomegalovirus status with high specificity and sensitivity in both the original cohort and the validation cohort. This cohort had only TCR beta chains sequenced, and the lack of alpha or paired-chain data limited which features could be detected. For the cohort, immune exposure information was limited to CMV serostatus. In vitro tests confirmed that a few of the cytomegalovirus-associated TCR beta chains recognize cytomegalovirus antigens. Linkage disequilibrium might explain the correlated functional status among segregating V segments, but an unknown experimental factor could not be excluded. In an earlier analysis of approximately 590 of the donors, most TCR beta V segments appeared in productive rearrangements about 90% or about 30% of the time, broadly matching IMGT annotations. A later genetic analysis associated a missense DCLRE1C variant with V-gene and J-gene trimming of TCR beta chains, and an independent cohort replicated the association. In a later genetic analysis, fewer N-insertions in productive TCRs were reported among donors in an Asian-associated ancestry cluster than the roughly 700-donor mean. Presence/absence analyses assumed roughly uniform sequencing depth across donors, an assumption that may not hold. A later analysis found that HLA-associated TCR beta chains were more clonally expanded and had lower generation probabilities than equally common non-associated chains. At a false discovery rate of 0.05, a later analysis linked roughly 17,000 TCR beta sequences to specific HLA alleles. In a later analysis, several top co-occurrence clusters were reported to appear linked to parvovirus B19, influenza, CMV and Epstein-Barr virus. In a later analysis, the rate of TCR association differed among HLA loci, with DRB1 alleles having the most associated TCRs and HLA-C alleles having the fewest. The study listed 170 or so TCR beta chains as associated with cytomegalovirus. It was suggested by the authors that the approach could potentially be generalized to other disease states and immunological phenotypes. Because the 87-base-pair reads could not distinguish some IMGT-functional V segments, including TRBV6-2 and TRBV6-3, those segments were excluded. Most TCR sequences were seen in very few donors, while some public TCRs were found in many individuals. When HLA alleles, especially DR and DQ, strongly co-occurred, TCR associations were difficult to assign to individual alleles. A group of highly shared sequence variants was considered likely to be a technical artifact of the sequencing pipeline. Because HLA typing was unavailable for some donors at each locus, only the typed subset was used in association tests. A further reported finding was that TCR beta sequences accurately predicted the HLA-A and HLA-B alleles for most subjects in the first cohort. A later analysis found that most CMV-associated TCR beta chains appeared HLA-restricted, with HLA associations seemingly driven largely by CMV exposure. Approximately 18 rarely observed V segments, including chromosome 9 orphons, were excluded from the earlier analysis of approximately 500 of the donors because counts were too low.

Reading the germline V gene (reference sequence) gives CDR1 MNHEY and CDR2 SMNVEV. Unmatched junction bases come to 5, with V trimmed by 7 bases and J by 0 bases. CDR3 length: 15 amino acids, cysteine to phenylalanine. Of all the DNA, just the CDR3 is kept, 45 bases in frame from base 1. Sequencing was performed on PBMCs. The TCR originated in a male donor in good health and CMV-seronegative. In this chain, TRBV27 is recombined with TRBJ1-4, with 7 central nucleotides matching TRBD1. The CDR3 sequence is CASKGTAATNEKLFF. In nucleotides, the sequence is TGTGCCAGCAAAGGGACAGCTGCAACTAATGAAAAACTGTTTTTT.